The rows below give T cell receptor beta chains drawn from one sample of a study of vaccination and CD4 T cells after COVID-19. What these receptors recognize is not known. From the PCR reads, TCRdb called clonotypes with MiXCR, one entry per CDR3 protein. The sample holds about 5,400 distinct CDR3 sequences, 62% seen once. Sequenced material: CD4+ T cells from blood, cultured in vitro. Receptor source: a human donor in good health. Both conserved end residues are part of each CDR3. The order of the fields is D gene, clone size, J gene, V gene, CDR3 protein, CDR3 DNA. D genes are given only for firm matches. The listing skips clone size in some rows; elsewhere it reads once, few, many or a size class.

d_gene: TRBD1
abundance: few
j_gene: TRBJ2-7
v_gene: TRBV20-1
CDR3aa: CSASRQGSREQYF
CDR3nt: TGCAGTGCGAGTCGACAGGGATCACGCGAGCAGTACTTC

d_gene: TRBD1
abundance: .
j_gene: TRBJ1-5
v_gene: TRBV6-2/TRBV6-3
CDR3aa: CASSPRTGDSNQPQHF
CDR3nt: TGTGCCAGCAGCCCCCGGACAGGGGATAGCAATCAGCCCCAGCATTTT

d_gene: .
abundance: few
j_gene: TRBJ1-2
v_gene: TRBV19
CDR3aa: CASSITGRHERGYTF
CDR3nt: TGTGCCAGTAGTATAACCGGGCGCCACGAGCGGGGCTACACCTTC

d_gene: TRBD1
abundance: .
j_gene: TRBJ1-1
v_gene: TRBV4-1
CDR3aa: CASSQGGQGTMNTEAFF
CDR3nt: TGCGCCAGCAGCCAAGGGGGACAGGGGACCATGAACACTGAAGCTTTCTTT

d_gene: .
abundance: .
j_gene: TRBJ1-3
v_gene: TRBV28
CDR3aa: CASNRRGLSTIYF
CDR3nt: TGTGCCAGCAACCGCAGGGGTCTAAGCACCATATATTTT

d_gene: .
abundance: once
j_gene: TRBJ1-1
v_gene: TRBV20-1
CDR3aa: CSASPWDNLNTEAFF
CDR3nt: TGCAGTGCAAGCCCCTGGGACAACTTGAACACTGAAGCTTTCTTT

d_gene: TRBD1
abundance: .
j_gene: TRBJ1-6
v_gene: TRBV27
CDR3aa: CASSYTGQGHSPLHF
CDR3nt: TGTGCCAGCAGTTATACGGGACAGGGTCACTCACCCCTCCACTTT

d_gene: .
abundance: .
j_gene: TRBJ1-5
v_gene: TRBV6-4
CDR3aa: CASSDSGDYSNQPQHF
CDR3nt: TGTGCCAGCAGTGACTCTGGGGATTATAGCAATCAGCCCCAGCATTTT

d_gene: .
abundance: .
j_gene: TRBJ1-5
v_gene: TRBV4-1
CDR3aa: CASSQDADQPQHF
CDR3nt: TGCGCCAGCAGCCAAGATGCGGATCAGCCCCAGCATTTT

d_gene: .
abundance: .
j_gene: TRBJ1-1
v_gene: TRBV6-1
CDR3aa: CASSRHDRDTEAFF
CDR3nt: TGTGCCAGCAGTCGCCACGACAGAGACACTGAAGCTTTCTTT

d_gene: TRBD1
abundance: .
j_gene: TRBJ2-5
v_gene: TRBV6-1
CDR3aa: CASNLGQAGETQYF
CDR3nt: TGTGCCAGCAATCTAGGACAGGCCGGAGAGACCCAGTACTTC